This T cell receptor beta chain came from a study of T cell repertoires in cytomegalovirus infection. This CDR3 is 13 amino acids long. Trimming took 2 bases from V and 5 from J, leaving 7 bases between them. Germline V CDR1 and CDR2: LNHDA, SQIVND (reference sequence). In this sample, this clonotype turned up a few times. MiXCR, run by TCRdb on the reads, gives a single entry per CDR3 protein. The data contain roughly 640,000 distinct CDR3 sequences, approximately 25% of them singletons. The sample comprised CD8+ T cells from PBMCs. This TCR came from a human donor in good health (CMV status not recorded). Some clones in this sample may be carry-over from other donors' samples. The chain joins TRBV19 to TRBJ2-1; no clear D gene. The CDR3 nucleotides read TGTGCCAGTAGTATAAAACGGCACAATGAGCAGTTCTTC. Its translation: CASSIKRHNEQFF. The full variable domain, completed using reference TRBV19 and TRBJ2-1, is DGGITQSPKYLFRKEGQNVTLSCEQNLNHDAMYWYRQDPGQGLRLIYYSQIVNDFQKGDIAEGYSVSREKKESFPLTVTSAQKNPTAFYLCASSIKRHNEQFFGPGTRLTVL.